Listed below are T cell receptor beta chains from one sample, sequenced in a study of blood T cell repertoires in COVID-19. Assay used: immunoSEQ multiplex PCR; TCRdb lists only in-frame clones, some missing. The profile covers roughly 130,000 clones, with about four fifths appearing a single time and approximately 2.9% taken by the ten largest. Material: peripheral blood. These receptors came from an elderly woman with acute or convalescent COVID-19. Both conserved end residues are part of each CDR3. The D gene is left open where the match is weak. Size values are once, few and many counts, or a class for expanded clones, and some rows have none.

clone size: few
D gene: TRBD2
V gene: TRBV19
J gene: TRBJ2-2
CDR3 DNA: TGTGCCAGTAGTACCTCGGGAGGGGACACCGGGGAGCTGTTTTTT
CDR3 protein: CASSTSGGDTGELFF

clone size: .
D gene: .
V gene: TRBV18
J gene: TRBJ1-5
CDR3 DNA: TGTGCCAGCTCCCAAGGGGCGGGGATCGGGAATCAGCCCCAGCATTTT
CDR3 protein: CASSQGAGIGNQPQHF

clone size: .
D gene: .
V gene: TRBV2
J gene: TRBJ1-2
CDR3 DNA: TGTGCCAGCACCCGGGGGTTGGAAGGCTACACCTTC
CDR3 protein: CASTRGLEGYTF

clone size: .
D gene: .
V gene: TRBV6-5
J gene: TRBJ2-6
CDR3 DNA: TGTGCCAGCAGTCCTCGCTCTGGGGCCAACGTCCTGACTTTC
CDR3 protein: CASSPRSGANVLTF

clone size: .
D gene: TRBD1
V gene: TRBV25-1
J gene: TRBJ1-4
CDR3 DNA: TGTGCCAGCAGTGCTTCGGGACAGGCTAATGAAAAACTGTTTTTT
CDR3 protein: CASSASGQANEKLFF

clone size: .
D gene: TRBD2
V gene: TRBV4-1
J gene: TRBJ2-3
CDR3 DNA: TGCGCCAGCAGCCAAACGACTAGCGGGGGGGCCAGGGGCACAGATACGCAGTATTTT
CDR3 protein: CASSQTTSGGARGTDTQYF

clone size: .
D gene: TRBD1
V gene: TRBV4-1
J gene: TRBJ1-5
CDR3 DNA: TGCGCCAGCAGCCAGGTACAGGGGTCTCAGCCCCAGCATTTT
CDR3 protein: CASSQVQGSQPQHF

clone size: few
D gene: TRBD1
V gene: TRBV19
J gene: TRBJ2-6
CDR3 DNA: TGTGCCAGTAGTACCAGGGGGCAAGGGGCCAACGTCCTGACTTTC
CDR3 protein: CASSTRGQGANVLTF

clone size: .
D gene: .
V gene: TRBV10-3
J gene: TRBJ1-6
CDR3 DNA: TGTGCCATCGCCCGGGGGGGAAATTCACCCCTCCACTTT
CDR3 protein: CAIARGGNSPLHF

clone size: once
D gene: .
V gene: TRBV7-8
J gene: TRBJ1-4
CDR3 DNA: TGTGCCAGCAGCTTATCCGGGGGTGAAAAACTGTTTTTT
CDR3 protein: CASSLSGGEKLFF

clone size: .
D gene: .
V gene: TRBV7-9
J gene: TRBJ1-1
CDR3 DNA: TGTGCCAGCAAGGGAGTGAACACTGAAGCTTTCTTT
CDR3 protein: CASKGVNTEAFF

clone size: .
D gene: TRBD1
V gene: TRBV7-2
J gene: TRBJ1-5
CDR3 DNA: TGTGCCAGCAGCTTAGTAGGGGGACAGTCAAGCAATCAGCCCCAGCATTTT
CDR3 protein: CASSLVGGQSSNQPQHF

clone size: .
D gene: TRBD1
V gene: TRBV29-1
J gene: TRBJ2-7
CDR3 DNA: TGCAGCGTTGCACCCTTTCGAGGGGGCGGCGAGCAGTACTTC
CDR3 protein: CSVAPFRGGGEQYF

clone size: .
D gene: .
V gene: TRBV7-2
J gene: TRBJ1-1
CDR3 DNA: TGTGCCAGCAGCTCCCTAGGCTTGAACACTGAAGCTTTCTTT
CDR3 protein: CASSSLGLNTEAFF

clone size: .
D gene: .
V gene: TRBV5-4
J gene: TRBJ1-6
CDR3 DNA: TGTGCCAGCAGCCCGGGGGTCCAGGGTAGTTCACCCCTCCACTTT
CDR3 protein: CASSPGVQGSSPLHF

clone size: once
D gene: .
V gene: TRBV5-1
J gene: TRBJ2-7
CDR3 DNA: TGCGCCAGCAGCCTGCGGAGCATTTCTGACTCCTACGAGCAGTACTTC
CDR3 protein: CASSLRSISDSYEQYF

clone size: few
D gene: TRBD2
V gene: TRBV7-2
J gene: TRBJ2-1
CDR3 DNA: TGTGCCAGCAGCTTCACTAGCGGGAGCAATGAGCAGTTCTTC
CDR3 protein: CASSFTSGSNEQFF

clone size: .
D gene: .
V gene: TRBV7-3
J gene: TRBJ2-2
CDR3 DNA: TGTGCCAGCAGCGTCAGCACCGGGGAGCTGTTTTTT
CDR3 protein: CASSVSTGELFF

clone size: .
D gene: .
V gene: TRBV9
J gene: TRBJ2-7
CDR3 DNA: TGTGCCAGCAGCGTAGAGTGGGGCGGCGAGCAGTATTTC
CDR3 protein: CASSVEWGGEQYF

clone size: .
D gene: .
V gene: TRBV5-4
J gene: TRBJ2-7
CDR3 DNA: TGTGCCAGCAGCTTGGGTCAGGGGACAAATTACGAGCAGTACTTC
CDR3 protein: CASSLGQGTNYEQYF

clone size: .
D gene: .
V gene: TRBV20-1
J gene: TRBJ2-3
CDR3 DNA: TGCAGTGCTAGACTAGATACGCAGTATTTT
CDR3 protein: CSARLDTQYF

clone size: .
D gene: .
V gene: TRBV28
J gene: TRBJ1-3
CDR3 DNA: TGTGCCACCCGGACGGCCAGGGGCTCTGGAAACACCATATATTTT
CDR3 protein: CATRTARGSGNTIYF

clone size: .
D gene: TRBD1
V gene: TRBV9
J gene: TRBJ2-1
CDR3 DNA: TGTGCCAGCAGCCCCCGACAGGGGGTCAACAATGAGCAGTTCTTC
CDR3 protein: CASSPRQGVNNEQFF

clone size: .
D gene: TRBD1
V gene: TRBV11-2
J gene: TRBJ1-2
CDR3 DNA: TGTGCCAGCAGCTTACCCGACAGGGGAGGATTCTATGGCTACACCTTC
CDR3 protein: CASSLPDRGGFYGYTF

clone size: .
D gene: .
V gene: TRBV27
J gene: TRBJ2-1
CDR3 DNA: TGTGCCAGCAGTCCCGCCCGGCACGGAGGATCATGGTTCTTC
CDR3 protein: CASSPARHGGSWFF

clone size: .
D gene: .
V gene: TRBV4-2
J gene: TRBJ1-2
CDR3 DNA: TGTGCCAGCAGCCAAGTCGGACGGACACCTAACTATGGCTACACCTTC
CDR3 protein: CASSQVGRTPNYGYTF

clone size: .
D gene: .
V gene: TRBV7-9
J gene: TRBJ1-4
CDR3 DNA: TGTGCCAGCAGGTGGGACCGCGGGGAAATTAATGAAAAACTGTTTTTT
CDR3 protein: CASRWDRGEINEKLFF

clone size: .
D gene: TRBD1
V gene: TRBV6-6
J gene: TRBJ1-5
CDR3 DNA: TGTGCCAGCAGACAGGACAGGGGTCAGCATTTT
CDR3 protein: CASRQDRGQHF

clone size: .
D gene: .
V gene: TRBV10-3
J gene: TRBJ1-6
CDR3 DNA: TGTGCCATCAGTGGCCGTCAGATTAATTCACCCCTCCACTTT
CDR3 protein: CAISGRQINSPLHF

clone size: .
D gene: .
V gene: TRBV18
J gene: TRBJ1-2
CDR3 DNA: TGTGCCAGCTCAGGGGGGGCAGCTGAGTTGGACGGCTACACCTTC
CDR3 protein: CASSGGAAELDGYTF

clone size: few
D gene: .
V gene: TRBV21-1
J gene: TRBJ1-1
CDR3 DNA: TGTGCCAGCAGCAAAGGCCGGACAGGGGAGAACACTGAAGCTTTCTTT
CDR3 protein: CASSKGRTGENTEAFF